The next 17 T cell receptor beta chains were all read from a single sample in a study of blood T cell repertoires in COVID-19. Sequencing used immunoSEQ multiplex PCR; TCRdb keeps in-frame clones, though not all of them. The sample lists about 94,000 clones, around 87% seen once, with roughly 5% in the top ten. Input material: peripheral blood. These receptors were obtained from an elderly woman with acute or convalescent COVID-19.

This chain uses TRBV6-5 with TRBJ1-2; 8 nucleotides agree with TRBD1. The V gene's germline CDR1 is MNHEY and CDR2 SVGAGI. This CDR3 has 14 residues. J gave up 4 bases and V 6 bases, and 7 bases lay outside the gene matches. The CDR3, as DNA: TGTGCCAGCAGCCCCGGGACAGGTATCTATGGCTACACCTTC. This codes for CASSPGTGIYGYTF.

CDR3: CASSAYRAMDEQYF. CDR3 nucleotide sequence: TGTGCCAGCAGCGCGTACAGGGCGATGGACGAGCAGTACTTC. This chain connects TRBV6-5 to TRBJ2-7; D may be TRBD1 (6 bases). CDR3 length equals 14 residues. CDR1 is MNHEY and CDR2 is SVGAGI in the germline V gene. Trimming left V 6 bases short and J 5 bases short, with 17 bases between.

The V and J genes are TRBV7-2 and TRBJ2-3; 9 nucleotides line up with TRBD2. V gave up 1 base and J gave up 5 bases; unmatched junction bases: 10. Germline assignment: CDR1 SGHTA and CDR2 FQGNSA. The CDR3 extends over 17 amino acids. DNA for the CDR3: TGTGCCAGCAGCTTAGTCCCGACTAGCGGCCTCCGAGATACGCAGTATTTT. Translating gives CASSLVPTSGLRDTQYF.

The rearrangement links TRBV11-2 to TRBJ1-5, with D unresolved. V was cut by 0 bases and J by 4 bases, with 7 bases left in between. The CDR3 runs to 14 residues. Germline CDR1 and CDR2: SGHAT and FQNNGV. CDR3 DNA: TGTGCCAGCAGCTTAGACGGGGTGAATCAGCCCCAGCATTTT. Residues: CASSLDGVNQPQHF.

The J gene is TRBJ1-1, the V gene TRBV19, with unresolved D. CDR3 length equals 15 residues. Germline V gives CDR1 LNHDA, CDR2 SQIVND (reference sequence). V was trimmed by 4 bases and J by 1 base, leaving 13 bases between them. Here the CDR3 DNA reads TGTGCCAGTAGTAGAGGGTCAACCCCGAACACTGAAGCTTTCTTT. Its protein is CASSRGSTPNTEAFF.

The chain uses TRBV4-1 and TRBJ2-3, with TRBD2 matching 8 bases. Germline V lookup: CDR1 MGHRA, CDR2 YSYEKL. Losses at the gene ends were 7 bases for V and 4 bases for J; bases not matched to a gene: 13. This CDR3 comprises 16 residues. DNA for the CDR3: TGCGCCAGCACCCGGGGGGGGGCGGGAGTGGCAGATACGCAGTATTTT. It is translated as CASTRGGAGVADTQYF.

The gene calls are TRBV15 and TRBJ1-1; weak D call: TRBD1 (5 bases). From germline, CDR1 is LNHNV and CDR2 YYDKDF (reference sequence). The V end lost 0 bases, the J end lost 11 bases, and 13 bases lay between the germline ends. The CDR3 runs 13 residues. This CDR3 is CATSREGGFWAFF. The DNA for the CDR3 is TGTGCCACCAGCAGAGAGGGGGGATTTTGGGCTTTCTTT. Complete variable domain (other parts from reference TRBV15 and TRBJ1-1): DAMVIQNPRYQVTQFGKPVTLSCSQTLNHNVMYWYQQKSSQAPKLLFHYYDKDFNNEADTPDNFQSRRPNTSFCFLDIRSPGLGDTAMYLCATSREGGFWAFFGQGTRLTVV.

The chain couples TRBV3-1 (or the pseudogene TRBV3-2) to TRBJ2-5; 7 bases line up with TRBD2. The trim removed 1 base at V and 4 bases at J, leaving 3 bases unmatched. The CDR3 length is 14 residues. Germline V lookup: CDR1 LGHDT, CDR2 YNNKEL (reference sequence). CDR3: CASSQVWGGETQYF. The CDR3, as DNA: TGTGCCAGCAGCCAAGTATGGGGGGGAGAGACCCAGTACTTC.

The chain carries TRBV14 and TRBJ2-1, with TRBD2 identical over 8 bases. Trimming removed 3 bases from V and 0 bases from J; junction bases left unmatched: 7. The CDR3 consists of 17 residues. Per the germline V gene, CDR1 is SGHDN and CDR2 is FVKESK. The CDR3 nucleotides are TGTGCCAGCAGCCACAACCCGGGGGGGGGCTCCTACAATGAGCAGTTCTTC. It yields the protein CASSHNPGGGSYNEQFF.

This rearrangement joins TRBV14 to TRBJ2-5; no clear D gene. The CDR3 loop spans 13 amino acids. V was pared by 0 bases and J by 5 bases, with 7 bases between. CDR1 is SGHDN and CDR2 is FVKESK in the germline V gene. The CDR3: CASSQDSRETQYF. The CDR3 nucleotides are TGTGCCAGCAGCCAAGATTCCCGGGAGACCCAGTACTTC.

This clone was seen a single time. Here the CDR3 DNA reads TGCGCCAGCAGCTTAGACGGCAGGGCTAACTATGGCTACACCTTC. It yields the protein CASSLDGRANYGYTF. This sequence joins TRBV5-1 and TRBJ1-2; the D gene is possibly TRBD1 (5 bases). The length of the CDR3 is 15 residues. CDR1 is SGHRS and CDR2 is YFSETQ in the germline V gene. V lost 2 bases, J lost 0 bases, and 11 bases lay in between. Complete variable domain (other parts from reference TRBV5-1 and TRBJ1-2): KAGVTQTPRYLIKTRGQQVTLSCSPISGHRSVSWYQQTPGQGLQFLFEYFSETQRNKGNFPGRFSGRQFSNSRSEMNVSTLELGDSALYLCASSLDGRANYGYTFGSGTRLTVV.

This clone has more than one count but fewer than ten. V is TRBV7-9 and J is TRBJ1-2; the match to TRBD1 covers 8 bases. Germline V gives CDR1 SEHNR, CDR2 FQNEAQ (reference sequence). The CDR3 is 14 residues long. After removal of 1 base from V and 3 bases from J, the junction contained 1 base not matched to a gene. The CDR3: CASSLGTGHYGYTF. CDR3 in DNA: TGTGCCAGCAGCTTAGGGACAGGGCACTATGGCTACACCTTC.

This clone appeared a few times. The DNA of the CDR3 is TGTGCCAGCTCTCTTGACCGGGCCGGCGGGTCCTACAATGAGCAGTTCTTC. Translation gives CASSLDRAGGSYNEQFF. V and J are TRBV18 and TRBJ2-1, with D tentatively TRBD2 (5 bases). CDR1 and CDR2 (germline): KGHSH, LQKENI. V was shortened by 6 bases and J by 1 base, with 19 bases between the two germline ends. The CDR3 length is 17 residues.

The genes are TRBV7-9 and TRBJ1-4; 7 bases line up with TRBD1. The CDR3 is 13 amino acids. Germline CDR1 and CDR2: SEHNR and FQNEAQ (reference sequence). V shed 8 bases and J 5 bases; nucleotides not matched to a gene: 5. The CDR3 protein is CASGGGQNEKLFF. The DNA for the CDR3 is TGTGCCAGCGGAGGGGGCCAAAATGAAAAACTGTTTTTT. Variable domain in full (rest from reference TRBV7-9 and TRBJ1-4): DTGVSQNPRHKITKRGQNVTFRCDPISEHNRLYWYRQTLGQGPEFLTYFQNEAQLEKSRLLSDRFSAERPKGSFSTLEIQRTEQGDSAMYLCASGGGQNEKLFFGSGTQLSVL.

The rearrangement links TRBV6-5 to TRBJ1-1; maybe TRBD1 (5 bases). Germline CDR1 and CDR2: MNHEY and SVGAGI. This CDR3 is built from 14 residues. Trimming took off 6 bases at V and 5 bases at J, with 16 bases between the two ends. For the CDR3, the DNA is TGTGCCAGCAGGGGAAATGGGGAGGGGACTGAAGCTTTCTTT. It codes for CASRGNGEGTEAFF.

DNA for the CDR3: TGTGCCAGCAGCTCCAGGTCCTCCAGAAGGGGTGATGAGCAGTTCTTC. This gives the protein CASSSRSSRRGDEQFF. V is TRBV7-9 and J is TRBJ2-1, with a weak D call TRBD1 (5 bases). V lost 4 bases, J lost 8 bases, and 21 bases lay in between. The CDR3 extends over 16 amino acids. Germline CDR1 and CDR2: SEHNR and FQNEAQ (reference sequence).

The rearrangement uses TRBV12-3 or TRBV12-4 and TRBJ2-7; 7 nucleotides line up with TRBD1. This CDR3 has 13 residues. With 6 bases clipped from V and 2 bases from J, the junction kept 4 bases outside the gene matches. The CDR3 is CASRPTGPYEQYF. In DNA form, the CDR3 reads TGTGCCAGCAGACCGACAGGGCCCTACGAGCAGTACTTC.